These T cell receptor beta chains were read from a single sample in a study of a mutant IDH1 vaccine in newly diagnosed glioma. Assay: immunoSEQ multiplex PCR; the TCRdb copy retains only in-frame clones and omits some. This table has roughly 130,000 clones, around three quarters appearing once. Their cognate antigens are unknown. The sample here was PBMCs, taken from a glioma patient whose treatment included an IDH1 peptide vaccine. The receptors were sampled from a man aged 35 to 55 with glioma. The conserved cysteine and the conserved F or W are not part of the CDR3 here.

V gene,J gene,CDR3 protein
TRBV6-6,TRBJ1-1,AIGAPPDRITF
TRBV11-2,TRBJ2-7,ASSLGGPYEQY
TRBV7-8,TRBJ2-5,ASSRINWGVATQY
TRBV19,TRBJ1-1,ASSVDRGGTEAF
TRBV28,TRBJ1-5,ASSQADQPQH
TRBV9,TRBJ1-6,ASSVDGRGKAPLH
TRBV2,TRBJ2-7,ASEGTRTYEQY
TRBV25-1,TRBJ2-3,ASSESLGSTDTQY
TRBV5-1,TRBJ1-6,ASRTGPNSPLH
TRBV2,TRBJ1-1,ASREDFRETGAF
TRBV27,TRBJ2-7,ASSLMGGLYEQY
TRBV4-1,TRBJ1-2,ASSKGQGADGYT
TRBV30,TRBJ1-4,AWTTTKTGEKLF
TRBV9,TRBJ1-5,ASSVAGESNQPQH
TRBV6-1,TRBJ1-2,ASSERQAYGYT
TRBV5-4,TRBJ1-3,ASSHGTGGELSGNTIY
TRBV19,TRBJ2-1,ASRKVGGGTSEQF
TRBV7-6,TRBJ1-5,ASSLAHGGLEQPQH
TRBV27,TRBJ2-3,ASSSLPPSGNTDTQY
TRBV19,TRBJ2-7,ASILLGGLVYEQY
TRBV6-1,TRBJ2-6,ASRARAGGSGSGANVLT
TRBV5-5,TRBJ2-4,ASSLEGHGVNIQY
TRBV29-1,TRBJ2-7,SVEVQGGYEQY
TRBV7-2,TRBJ1-2,ASSLGGFLGYGYT
TRBV7-2,TRBJ2-5,ASSMGQGRLETQY
TRBV25-1,TRBJ1-1,ASSEPLGENTEAF
TRBV6-4,TRBJ2-3,ASSGGRTSTDTQY
TRBV7-8,TRBJ2-6,ASSLFGRRLSGANVLT
TRBV20-1,TRBJ2-7,SVRDGYEQY
TRBV4-3,TRBJ2-1,ASSQLAGDYNEQF
TRBV15,TRBJ1-4,ATSRDPGGNEKLF
TRBV19,TRBJ2-7,ASSIRTGHEQY
TRBV4-1,TRBJ2-1,ASSQDYVYNEQF
TRBV5-1,TRBJ2-2,ASSWGLAGNTGELF
TRBV7-2,TRBJ2-5,ASSSPGTGVRETQY
TRBV7-2,TRBJ2-5,ASSNNPRLKFQETQY
TRBV5-1,TRBJ1-2,ASSLEGQSYGYT
TRBV6-1,TRBJ2-7,ASSEDRVSYEQY
TRBV9,TRBJ2-5,ASRGNQETQY
TRBV5-6,TRBJ1-2,ASSLEAEIYGYT
TRBV2,TRBJ2-5,ASSEGSEGETQY
TRBV29-1,TRBJ2-7,SVDFGSSYEQY
TRBV11-2,TRBJ2-7,ASSLGGGTYEQY
TRBV28,TRBJ2-5,ASSSATSGRAQETQY
TRBV9,TRBJ1-4,ASSGEDTTNEKLF
TRBV6-4,TRBJ1-2,ASSVTGGGYT
TRBV7-2,TRBJ2-1,ASSLVGAGGSYNEQF
TRBV4-3,TRBJ2-3,ASSQGQGFLSDTQY
TRBV6-1,TRBJ1-5,ASSATGPGGNQPQH
TRBV7-2,TRBJ1-6,ASSPDGGKNSPLH
TRBV25-1,TRBJ1-1,ASYPSGRNTEAF